This passage covers 24 T cell receptor beta chains from one sample sequenced in a study of post-analysis software for immune sequencing data. Study findings and constraints: Comparison of patients with controls showed a handful of TRBV segments more frequent in patients, TRBV5-6, TRBV5-1 and TRBV20-1 among them.

No antigen is known for these receptors. Built from TCR beta cDNA, the libraries had unique molecular identifiers in them. Using its own MiXCR run on the PCR reads, TCRdb lists one record per CDR3 protein. The profile shows hundreds of thousands of distinct CDR3 sequences, 30% of them singletons. Sequenced: blood. Source of these receptors: a girl aged 10 to 17 with multiple sclerosis.

This clonotype was observed at least ten times. V is TRBV29-1 and J is TRBJ1-4; perhaps TRBD1 as D (5 bases). V was shortened by 6 bases and J by 3 bases, with 8 bases between the two germline ends. This CDR3 spans 12 amino acids. Looked up from germline, CDR1 is SQVTM and CDR2 is ANQGSEA. For the CDR3, the DNA is TGCAGCGTGGGGACGGCTAATGAAAAACTGTTTTTT. The encoded protein is CSVGTANEKLFF.

The chain carries TRBV10-3 and TRBJ1-2; no reliable D call. Trimming pared 4 bases from V and 0 bases from J, leaving 3 bases between. This CDR3 comprises 12 residues. Germline values: CDR1 ENHRY, CDR2 SYGVKD. Written as DNA, the CDR3 is TGTGCCATCAGTGGCGCTAACTATGGCTACACCTTC. This sequence encodes CAISGANYGYTF.

V is TRBV7-8 and J is TRBJ1-1, with 7 bases aligning to TRBD1. The CDR3 is 17 amino acids. The V gene end was trimmed by 6 bases and the J gene end by 1 base; junction bases not matched to a gene: 14. Germline V gene sequence: CDR1 SGHVS, CDR2 FQNEAQ. The CDR3 is CASRQRIRQGPNTEAFF. The CDR3 region has the DNA TGTGCCAGCAGGCAGCGCATTCGACAGGGTCCGAACACTGAAGCTTTCTTT.

On this clonotype itself: This probably arose from a read error, given a far larger clone one base away. The rearrangement joins TRBV7-2 to TRBJ2-7, with TRBD2 as a possible D gene (7 bases). This CDR3 is 12 amino acids long. Germline CDR1 and CDR2: SGHTA and FQGNSA. CDR3 DNA: TGTGCCATCAGCTTAGGGGGGGACGAGCAGTACTTC. Residues: CAISLGGDEQYF.

In regard to this clonotype: The junction departs from germline at one end; a sequencing error may be responsible. The V call is TRBV28, the J call TRBJ2-4, with 9 bases matching TRBD1. The last part of the DNA fits TRBJ2-7 better; the J call may be wrong. The germline V gene has CDR1 MDHEN and CDR2 SYDVKM. This CDR3 is built from 16 residues. For the CDR3, the DNA is TGTGCCGGCAGTCCCTTTCCGGGACAGGGCCCCTACGAGCAGTACTTC. Amino acids: CAGSPFPGQGPYEQYF.

This clonotype occurred a few times. The CDR3 here is CASTLQGWGGYTF. The CDR3 nucleotides are TGTGCCAGCACGCTCCAGGGGTGGGGTGGCTACACCTTC. The chain carries TRBV11-2 and TRBJ1-2, with D perhaps matching TRBD1 (6 bases). The germline V and J ends were trimmed by 7 bases and 7 bases, with 16 bases remaining between them. Germline V CDR1 and CDR2: SGHAT, FQNNGV. CDR3 length: 13 residues.

A few counts support this clonotype. The chain couples TRBV20-1 to TRBJ2-1; a weak D match, TRBD2 (7 bases). CDR3 length: 14 residues. V gave up 3 bases and J gave up 2 bases, with 11 bases separating them. CDR1 and CDR2 (germline): DFQATT, SNEGSKA (reference sequence). CDR3 sequence (DNA): TGCAGTGCTAGGAGGGGGGGGACCTACAATGAGCAGTTCTTC. This encodes CSARRGGTYNEQFF.

This chain connects TRBV20-1 to TRBJ2-3; TRBD2 matches at 8 bases. The CDR3 runs to 14 residues. Per the germline V gene, CDR1 is DFQATT and CDR2 is SNEGSKA (reference sequence). V was clipped by 7 bases and J by 5 bases; unmatched bases: 11. The CDR3 nucleotides are TGCAGTGGTCTTGGGCGGGAGGCTGGAGATACGCAGTATTTT. Its translation is CSGLGREAGDTQYF.

This chain connects TRBV4-3 to TRBJ2-7; perhaps TRBD2 as D (7 bases). Trimming stripped 4 bases from V and 0 bases from J, with 13 bases between. This CDR3 comprises 15 residues. Germline V gene lookup returns CDR1 LGHNA and CDR2 YSLEER. DNA for the CDR3: TGCGCCAGCAGCCGAGGGGGAGGGAGCTCCTACGAGCAGTACTTC. Translation: CASSRGGGSSYEQYF.

This clonotype was detected a few times. V usage is TRBV6-4 and J usage is TRBJ2-3; possibly TRBD1 for D (5 bases). The V gene's germline CDR1 is MRHNA and CDR2 SNTAGT. Trimming removed 6 bases from V and 2 bases from J, with 15 bases in between. The CDR3 contains 15 residues. This CDR3 is CASSPVSRATDTQYF. For the CDR3, the DNA is TGTGCCAGCAGCCCCGTTAGCAGGGCCACAGATACGCAGTATTTT.

The table lists this clonotype with a few counts. V is TRBV7-2 and J is TRBJ2-2, with 13 positions matching TRBD2. Germline V gives CDR1 SGHTA, CDR2 FQGNSA. Germline trimming cut 6 bases from V and 3 bases from J; bases unmatched to any gene: 1. This CDR3 spans 15 amino acids. CDR3 in DNA: TGTGCCAGCAGAGGACTAGCGGGAGACACCGGGGAGCTGTTTTTT. Translating it yields CASRGLAGDTGELFF.

In its sample, this clonotype was seen a few times. The CDR3 reads CASSYKGVSSYNSPLHF. In DNA form, the CDR3 reads TGTGCCAGCAGTTATAAGGGGGTCAGCTCCTATAATTCACCCCTCCACTTT. J is TRBJ1-6 and V is TRBV6-5; D might be TRBD1 (6 bases). Trimming took 3 bases from V and 0 from J, leaving 12 bases between them. The V gene's germline CDR1 is MNHEY and CDR2 SVGAGI. This CDR3 has 17 residues.

This clonotype was recorded a few times. The chain combines TRBV27 with TRBJ1-5; possibly TRBD1 for D (5 bases). V lost 4 bases and J 3 bases, leaving 13 bases between the germline ends. The CDR3 is 15 amino acids. Germline V gene sequence: CDR1 MNHEY, CDR2 SMNVEV (reference sequence). CDR3 bases: TGTGCCAGCAGTTCTTCCGGACATAACAATCAGCCCCAGCATTTT. It codes for CASSSSGHNNQPQHF.

The chain uses TRBV5-5 and TRBJ2-1; a weak D match, TRBD2 (6 bases). The length of the CDR3 is 17 residues. Per the germline V gene, CDR1 is SGHKS and CDR2 is YYEKEE (reference sequence). Deletions cut 4 bases from V and 7 bases from J, with 24 bases between. The CDR3: CASSRFSFSVGGNEQFF. CDR3 coding DNA: TGTGCCAGCAGCCGGTTCTCGTTTAGCGTTGGGGGGAATGAGCAGTTCTTC.

The rearrangement links TRBV3-1 to TRBJ2-5, with D tentatively TRBD1 or TRBD2 (5 bases each). Germline assignment: CDR1 LGHDT and CDR2 YNNKEL (reference sequence). V gave up 3 bases and J gave up 3 bases, with 17 bases separating them. There are 16 residues in the CDR3. The CDR3 DNA sequence: TGTGCCAGCAGCCATCCCGAGGGGCCGGGCAAAGAGACCCAGTACTTC. This encodes CASSHPEGPGKETQYF.

As concerns this clonotype: An end of the junction does not agree with germline; a read error may underlie this. The rearrangement joins TRBV24-1 to TRBJ1-1; a possible D gene is TRBD1 (5 bases). The CDR3 consists of 13 residues. CDR1 is KGHDR, CDR2 SFDVKD, per germline. CDR3 region: CATAAGMNIEAFF. The CDR3, as DNA: TGTGCCACCGCGGCAGGGATGAACATTGAAGCTTTCTTT.

The gene calls are TRBV20-1 and TRBJ2-3, with a possible D match to TRBD2 (6 bases). V lost 5 bases and J lost 2, with 17 bases in between. Germline assignment: CDR1 DFQATT and CDR2 SNEGSKA (reference sequence). The CDR3 length is 15 residues. This CDR3 reads CSAGPGVADTDTQYF. CDR3 bases: TGCAGTGCTGGGCCGGGGGTAGCGGACACAGATACGCAGTATTTT.

This clonotype showed up just a few times. The V gene is TRBV10-3, the J gene TRBJ1-2, with TRBD1 identical over 8 bases. The CDR3 is 14 amino acids. The J segment lost 2 bases and the V segment lost 5 bases, leaving 4 bases of the junction unmatched. Germline assignment: CDR1 ENHRY and CDR2 SYGVKD. CDR3 bases: TGTGCCATCAGTCAGGGACAGGTCAACTATGGCTACACCTTC. Translation gives CAISQGQVNYGYTF.

With respect to this clonotype: The junction shows a germline mismatch at one end, possibly a read error. V gene TRBV18 combines with J gene TRBJ1-2; D is possibly TRBD1 (5 bases). The CDR3 is made up of 14 amino acids. Per the germline V gene, CDR1 is KGHSH and CDR2 is LQKENI. The CDR3 DNA reads TGTACCAGCTCACCATCGACAGCTAACTATGGCTACACCTTC. This gives the protein CTSSPSTANYGYTF.

The chain combines TRBV7-9 with TRBJ2-2; possibly TRBD1 for D (5 bases). CDR1 and CDR2 from the germline V gene are SEHNR and FQNEAQ (reference sequence). The CDR3 loop spans 17 amino acids. V gave up 2 bases and J gave up 3 bases, with 16 bases separating them. The CDR3 sequence is CASSLFRSGSDTGELFF. CDR3 nucleotides: TGTGCCAGCAGCTTATTCAGGTCAGGGTCAGACACCGGGGAGCTGTTTTTT.

This chain connects TRBV10-3 to TRBJ1-2; perhaps TRBD1 as D (6 bases). The CDR3 is 14 amino acids. From germline, CDR1 is ENHRY and CDR2 SYGVKD. V was pared by 2 bases and J by 4 bases, with 11 bases between. CDR3: CAISEKGGGYGYTF. The CDR3 bases are TGTGCCATCAGTGAGAAGGGGGGAGGCTATGGCTACACCTTC.

The CDR3 here is CASSTGRSAAEAFF. The CDR3 nucleotides read TGTGCCAGCAGTACAGGACGATCGGCAGCTGAAGCTTTCTTT. This chain joins TRBV6-5 and TRBJ1-1, with TRBD1 as a possible D gene (5 bases). CDR1 and CDR2 from the germline V gene are MNHEY and SVGAGI. V was pared by 5 bases and J by 6 bases, with 16 bases between. CDR3 length: 14 amino acids.

The V and J genes are TRBV7-9 and TRBJ1-1; D gene unclear. Germline CDR1 reads SEHNR; CDR2 reads FQNEAQ (reference sequence). The CDR3 has 10 amino acids. The V end was cut by 5 bases, the J end by 8 bases, with 6 bases between. The CDR3 DNA reads TGTGCCAGCAGCAACATCGAAGCTTTCTTT. This translates into CASSNIEAFF. The full variable domain, completed using reference TRBV7-9 and TRBJ1-1, is DTGVSQNPRHKITKRGQNVTFRCDPISEHNRLYWYRQTLGQGPEFLTYFQNEAQLEKSRLLSDRFSAERPKGSFSTLEIQRTEQGDSAMYLCASSNIEAFFGQGTRLTVV.

In its sample, this clonotype was seen a few times. The V gene is TRBV7-9, the J gene TRBJ1-4; D unclear. V was pared by 1 base and J by 4 bases, with 1 base between. This CDR3 region has 12 residues. Looked up from germline, CDR1 is SEHNR and CDR2 is FQNEAQ (reference sequence). In DNA, the CDR3 is TGTGCCAGCAGCTTAGATAATGAAAAACTGTTTTTT. Protein: CASSLDNEKLFF.